The source of this TCR beta chain is a study of blood T cell repertoires in COVID-19. As for the study in general: Whether acute or convalescent, the COVID-19 samples came from the United States, Italy and Spain. The cDNA or gDNA used as material had been derived from T cells, B-cell-depleted T cells, or PBMCs.

The CDR3 is made up of 15 amino acids. Under the authors' procedure: From reference gene primer amplification, estimates of nucleated cell counts were derived. Produced via immunoSEQ multiplex PCR; TCRdb's table is partial and in-frame only. V and J calls and clone size are given by that table; D and trimming were obtained from the DNA. Among over 55,000 clones, around nine tenths were seen once, and the ten largest hold around 8%. V is TRBV21-1 and J is TRBJ2-7; the table calls TRBD1, which could not be checked here. TRBV21-1 counts as a pseudogene. Sequencing used peripheral blood. The sequence derives from a human donor in a cohort sampled during active COVID-19. In DNA, the CDR3 is TGTGCCAGCAGAAACCCGGATCCACAGACCTACGAGCAGTACTTC. This encodes CASRNPDPQTYEQYF.